Presented here are 13 T cell receptor beta chains from one specimen sequenced in a study of blood T cell repertoires in COVID-19. TCRdb's copy holds only in-frame clones and misses some; the assay was immunoSEQ multiplex PCR. The sample consists of around 30,000 clones, roughly 90% of them appearing once. Sequencing input: peripheral blood. The receptors come from a middle-aged man with active or convalescent COVID-19.

The chain couples TRBV7-2 to TRBJ2-1; 10 nucleotides match TRBD2. This CDR3 contains 14 residues. V dropped 11 bases and J dropped 3; count of bases not matched to a gene: 7. In germline, CDR1 is SGHTA, CDR2 FQGNSA. For the CDR3, the DNA is TGTGCCGTAGTAGCGGGAGGCCTCTACAATGAGCAGTTCTTC. Protein: CAVVAGGLYNEQFF.

The chain is built from TRBV5-1 and TRBJ2-7, with D maybe TRBD2 (5 bases). This CDR3 region has 14 residues. Trimming took 0 bases from V and 1 from J, leaving 8 bases between them. Germline V CDR1 and CDR2: SGHRS, YFSETQ. The CDR3 DNA sequence: TGCGCCAGCAGCTTGGGGACTGCTTCCTACGAGCAGTACTTC. Residues: CASSLGTASYEQYF.

The gene calls are TRBV14 and TRBJ1-2; perhaps TRBD1 as D (5 bases). V gave up 1 base and J gave up 5 bases, with 8 bases separating them. The length of the CDR3 is 13 residues. Looked up from germline, CDR1 is SGHDN and CDR2 is FVKESK. CDR3 region: CASSQVQGYGYTF. In DNA form, the CDR3 reads TGTGCCAGCAGCCAAGTCCAGGGATATGGCTACACCTTC.

DNA for the CDR3: TGTGCCAGCAGAACAGGACAGCTAGCCAAAAACATTCAGTACTTC. Encoded protein: CASRTGQLAKNIQYF. The chain carries TRBV6-6 and TRBJ2-4, with D possibly TRBD1 on 6 matching bases. Germline V gives CDR1 MNHNY, CDR2 SVGAGI (reference sequence). V was cut by 6 bases and J by 0 bases, with 12 bases left in between. The CDR3 is made up of 15 amino acids.

The chain is built from TRBV16 and TRBJ2-1; D is perhaps TRBD1 (6 bases). With 3 bases removed from V and 2 bases from J, the gap between germline ends came to 11 bases. Germline CDR1 is KGHSY and CDR2 is FQNENV. There are 15 residues in the CDR3. CDR3 residues: CASSHHRDPYNEQFF. The CDR3 DNA reads as TGTGCCAGCAGCCACCACAGGGACCCCTACAATGAGCAGTTCTTC.

The J gene is TRBJ2-1, the V gene TRBV29-1; the match to TRBD2 covers 7 bases. Germline V gene data show CDR1 as SQVTM and CDR2 as ANQGSEA. This CDR3 comprises 12 residues. V lost 5 bases to trimming and J lost 9 bases; unmatched junction nucleotides: 7. CDR3 residues: CSVRGRAPEQFF. The CDR3 nucleotides are TGCAGCGTTCGTGGGAGGGCCCCTGAGCAGTTCTTC.

The chain carries TRBV30 and TRBJ2-5; D may be TRBD1 (5 bases). V was pared by 1 base and J by 0 bases, with 15 bases between. This CDR3 has 16 residues. CDR1 is GTSNPN and CDR2 is SVGIG in the germline V gene (reference sequence). This CDR3 is CAWSDLIGVYQETQYF. The CDR3 DNA reads as TGTGCCTGGAGTGACCTCATAGGGGTTTACCAAGAGACCCAGTACTTC. Full variable domain (missing parts from reference TRBV30 and TRBJ2-5): SQTIHQWPATLVQPVGSPLSLECTVEGTSNPNLYWYRQAAGRGLQLLFYSVGIGQISSEVPQNLSASRPQDRQFILSSKKLLLSDSGFYLCAWSDLIGVYQETQYFGPGTRLLVL.

The chain uses TRBV7-9 and TRBJ2-2, with 11 bases that match TRBD2. The CDR3 contains 16 residues. Germline V lookup: CDR1 SEHNR, CDR2 FQNEAQ (reference sequence). V was clipped by 5 bases and J by 6 bases; unmatched bases: 8. CDR3 in amino acids: CASSPPGTSGPGELFF. The CDR3 region has the DNA TGTGCCAGCAGCCCACCCGGGACTAGCGGTCCCGGGGAGCTGTTTTTT.

This clone was recorded once. This chain connects TRBV11-2 to TRBJ1-2; tentatively, D is TRBD1 (6 bases). Germline V gene sequence: CDR1 SGHAT, CDR2 FQNNGV. The CDR3 runs to 15 residues. V lost 4 bases to trimming and J lost 4 bases, with 16 bases between them. As DNA, the CDR3 is TGTGCCAGCAGCTCCTACCTCCAGGGGTTCTATGGCTACACCTTC. Protein product: CASSSYLQGFYGYTF. Based on the CDR3 plus reference TRBV11-2 and TRBJ1-2, the full variable domain is EAGVAQSPRYKIIEKRQSVAFWCNPISGHATLYWYQQILGQGPKLLIQFQNNGVVDDSQLPKDRFSAERLKGVDSTLKIQPAKLEDSAVYLCASSSYLQGFYGYTFGSGTRLTVV.

V gene TRBV7-3 combines with J gene TRBJ2-1, with D hard to call. Germline V CDR1 and CDR2: SGHTA, FQGTGA. This CDR3 has 13 amino acids. The V end was cut by 3 bases, the J end by 6 bases, with 9 bases between. The CDR3 spells CASSLRRGNEQFF. The CDR3 nucleotides are TGTGCCAGCAGCTTGCGACGAGGCAATGAGCAGTTCTTC.

V and J are TRBV4-3 and TRBJ2-7; D call uncertain. The V end lost 0 bases, the J end lost 1 base, and 16 bases lay between the germline ends. Looked up from germline, CDR1 is LGHNA and CDR2 is YSLEER. The CDR3 is 17 amino acids. The CDR3 DNA reads TGCGCCAGCAGCCAAGAAGGCTCAGGAAGGAAGTCCTACGAGCAGTACTTC. It translates to CASSQEGSGRKSYEQYF.

The chain recombines TRBV27 with TRBJ2-5, with TRBD2 identical over 10 bases. V lost 3 bases and J lost 1; bases outside the gene matches: 2. CDR3 length: 15 amino acids. Per the germline V gene, CDR1 is MNHEY and CDR2 is SMNVEV (reference sequence). CDR3 loop: CASSFLAGAQETQYF. The CDR3, as DNA: TGTGCCAGCAGTTTCCTAGCGGGAGCCCAAGAGACCCAGTACTTC.

This chain links TRBV30 with TRBJ2-2, with 12 bases fitting TRBD1. V trimming: 4 bases; J trimming: 5 bases; junction bases outside the gene matches: 29. CDR1 and CDR2 from the germline V gene are GTSNPN and SVGIG (reference sequence). CDR3 size: 23 residues. CDR3 region: CAWTTVALGVGQGASGNTGELFF. In nucleotides, the CDR3 is TGTGCCTGGACCACGGTGGCACTGGGGGTGGGACAGGGGGCGAGCGGGAATACCGGGGAGCTGTTTTTT.